The 8 T cell receptor beta chains reported below all come from one sample, sequenced in a study of cytomegalovirus exposure and HLA in healthy donors. The PCR used 60 Vbeta and 13 Jbeta primers. Generated by immunoSEQ multiplex PCR, the TCRdb table keeps only in-frame clones and is missing some. The data show more than 95,000 clones, with 75% seen just once and 1% to 1.5% held by the top ten. Sequencing was performed on PBMCs. The origin of the receptors is a man aged 35 to 55 in good health and CMV-seronegative.

The chain is built from TRBV18 and TRBJ1-3, with a tentative D call TRBD1 (6 bases). This CDR3 comprises 15 residues. CDR1 is KGHSH and CDR2 is LQKENI in the germline V gene. Trimming cost V 6 bases and J 4 bases, with 16 bases left between them. This CDR3 reads CASSPDRSPGNTIYF. CDR3 in DNA: TGTGCCAGCTCCCCGGACAGATCGCCAGGAAACACCATATATTTT.

The chain uses TRBV10-3 and TRBJ1-1; tentative D call: TRBD1 (5 bases). V was clipped by 5 bases and J by 0 bases, with 10 bases between them. Germline values: CDR1 ENHRY, CDR2 SYGVKD. This CDR3 region has 14 residues. The CDR3 DNA sequence: TGTGCCATCAGTACACAGGCGATGAACACTGAAGCTTTCTTT. Translating it yields CAISTQAMNTEAFF.

The chain employs TRBV7-9 and TRBJ2-1; 11 bases line up with TRBD1. The trim removed 3 bases at V and 4 bases at J, leaving 2 bases unmatched. The germline CDR1 and CDR2 sequences are SEHNR and FQNEAQ (reference sequence). The CDR3 sequence is 15 residues long. The CDR3 DNA sequence: TGTGCCAGCAGCTTGGGACAGGGGGGTTACAATGAGCAGTTCTTC. This translates into CASSLGQGGYNEQFF.

CDR3 residues: CSVEDGGQGYF. Here the CDR3 DNA reads TGCAGCGTTGAAGATGGGGGACAGGGGTACTTC. The chain recombines TRBV29-1 with TRBJ2-4, with 9 positions matching TRBD1. V shed 0 bases, J shed 15 bases, and the junction held 3 bases outside the gene matches. The germline gives CDR1 SQVTM, CDR2 ANQGSEA. This CDR3 is built from 11 residues.

This clone was recorded a few times. This rearrangement joins TRBV5-1 to TRBJ1-4; no definite D call. Trimming took off 4 bases at V and 6 bases at J, with 16 bases between the two ends. Germline CDR1 is SGHRS and CDR2 is YFSETQ. The CDR3 is 15 amino acids. The CDR3: CASSDRGAEDEKLFF. CDR3 nucleotide sequence: TGCGCCAGCAGCGACCGGGGTGCTGAGGATGAAAAACTGTTTTTT. Variable domain in full (rest from reference TRBV5-1 and TRBJ1-4): KAGVTQTPRYLIKTRGQQVTLSCSPISGHRSVSWYQQTPGQGLQFLFEYFSETQRNKGNFPGRFSGRQFSNSRSEMNVSTLELGDSALYLCASSDRGAEDEKLFFGSGTQLSVL.

For this clone: Sequence at one end of the junction differs from germline and may be a read error. In DNA form, the CDR3 reads TGTGCCACCAGTGGCGACGACAGGTTCTCCCAGCCCCAGCATTTT. As protein: CATSGDDRFSQPQHF. This chain connects TRBV10-3 to TRBJ1-5; a weak D match, TRBD1 (6 bases). Per the germline V gene, CDR1 is ENHRY and CDR2 is SYGVKD. The CDR3 is 15 residues long.

The rearrangement links TRBV2 to TRBJ2-5; D perhaps matches TRBD2 (5 bases). This CDR3 comprises 16 residues. Trimming took off 3 bases at V and 4 bases at J, with 18 bases between the two ends. Per the germline V gene, CDR1 is SNHLY and CDR2 is FYNNEI. CDR3 DNA: TGTGCCAGCAGTGAGGTACTAGTACTAGGGAGAGAGACCCAGTACTTC. This gives the protein CASSEVLVLGRETQYF. Full variable domain (outside the CDR3, taken from reference TRBV2 and TRBJ2-5): EPEVTQTPSHQVTQMGQEVILRCVPISNHLYFYWYRQILGQKVEFLVSFYNNEISEKSEIFDDQFSVERPDGSNFTLKIRSTKLEDSAMYFCASSEVLVLGRETQYFGPGTRLLVL.

The chain employs TRBV7-2 and TRBJ1-5; TRBD1 matches 9 bases. Germline V gene lookup returns CDR1 SGHTA and CDR2 FQGNSA. There are 15 residues in the CDR3. J gave up 2 bases and V 2 bases, and 1 base lay outside the gene matches. The CDR3 spells CASSLTGGGNQPQHF. The CDR3 DNA reads as TGTGCCAGCAGCTTAACAGGGGGCGGCAATCAGCCCCAGCATTTT.